These 9 T cell receptor beta chains were all obtained from the same sample, sequenced in a study of CD8+ T cells in alopecia areata. Regarding treatment: oral pan-JAK inhibitor, 5-10 mg twice daily. Sequencing used cDNA as its template, made by extracting RNA and reverse transcribing it. Produced via immunoSEQ multiplex PCR; TCRdb's table is partial and in-frame only. The sample yields tens of thousands of clones, approximately 28% seen once. The sequenced sample was CD8+ T cells sorted from blood, obtained at week 4, from a patient treated with tofacitinib. The receptors here all came from a human donor with alopecia areata.

The chain has TRBV29-1 and TRBJ1-2; D is unclear. V lost 1 base and J lost 4, with 10 bases in between. Germline lookup yields CDR1 SQVTM and CDR2 ANQGSEA. The CDR3 extends over 13 amino acids. The CDR3 is CSVEVIGFYGYTF. CDR3 nucleotides: TGCAGCGTTGAAGTTATCGGATTCTATGGCTACACCTTC.

This clone occurred a few times. The genes are TRBV5-1 and TRBJ2-7; D might be TRBD2 (5 bases). The CDR3 length is 15 residues. Between the trimmed V and J ends, which lost 4 bases and 1 base, there was a span of 15 bases. The V gene's germline CDR1 is SGHRS and CDR2 YFSETQ. CDR3 sequence (DNA): TGCGCCAGCAGCCCGAAAGCGGCAGCGTCCTACGAGCAGTACTTC. Its protein is CASSPKAAASYEQYF.

V is TRBV5-6 and J is TRBJ2-2; the match to TRBD1 covers 8 bases. The CDR3 loop spans 16 amino acids. J gave up 2 bases and V 3 bases, and 6 bases lay outside the gene matches. Germline CDR1 reads SGHDT; CDR2 reads YYEEEE. The CDR3 DNA is TGTGCCAGCAGCTCCCCCGGACAGGGTAACACCGGGGAGCTGTTTTTT. It specifies CASSSPGQGNTGELFF.

The chain recombines TRBV27 with TRBJ1-5; no reliable D call. CDR3 size: 13 residues. Per the germline V gene, CDR1 is MNHEY and CDR2 is SMNVEV (reference sequence). V was clipped by 6 bases and J by 3 bases, with 9 bases between them. The CDR3 coding sequence is TGTGCCAGCAGCCCATCGCCCAATCAGCCCCAGCATTTT. As protein: CASSPSPNQPQHF.

This clone appeared a few times. The V gene is TRBV6-5, the J gene TRBJ1-1, with unresolved D. The CDR3 is 12 amino acids. In germline, CDR1 is MNHEY, CDR2 SVGAGI. V was clipped by 8 bases and J by 3 bases, with 10 bases between them. CDR3 DNA: TGTGCCAGCGAAGACCCGCACACTGAAGCTTTCTTT. This translates into CASEDPHTEAFF.

V usage is TRBV19 and J usage is TRBJ1-2; no reliable D call. This CDR3 has 16 residues. Between the trimmed V and J ends, which lost 0 bases and 0 bases, there was a span of 11 bases. CDR1 is LNHDA, CDR2 SQIVND, per germline (reference sequence). The CDR3 bases are TGTGCCAGTAGTATAGAAGGACGTTCGGCTAACTATGGCTACACCTTC. Its translation: CASSIEGRSANYGYTF.

This clone was observed a handful of times. CDR3 amino acids: CASSEGGTTYGYTF. The CDR3, as DNA: TGTGCCAGCAGCGAGGGGGGGACAACGTATGGCTACACCTTC. The rearrangement uses TRBV9 and TRBJ1-2, with D possibly being TRBD1 (6 bases). The germline V and J ends were trimmed by 3 bases and 5 bases, with 14 bases remaining between them. The CDR3 sequence is 14 residues long. The germline V gene has CDR1 SGDLS and CDR2 YYNGEE.

The chain carries TRBV29-1 and TRBJ2-7, with 10 bases lining up with TRBD2. V lost 5 bases to trimming and J lost 3 bases; unmatched junction nucleotides: 7. Germline V gene lookup returns CDR1 SQVTM and CDR2 ANQGSEA. CDR3 length equals 14 residues. This CDR3 reads CSVPSGRSHYEQYF. CDR3 bases: TGCAGCGTTCCTAGCGGGAGATCCCACTACGAGCAGTACTTC.

The chain is built from TRBV19 and TRBJ1-1; the D gene is possibly TRBD1 (5 bases). Germline V gene lookup returns CDR1 LNHDA and CDR2 SQIVND (reference sequence). V lost 5 bases, J lost 0 bases, and 10 bases lay in between. This CDR3 region has 14 residues. The CDR3 nucleotides read TGTGCCAGTAGTTGGGGGAGCCTGAACACTGAAGCTTTCTTT. Encoded protein: CASSWGSLNTEAFF.